Below, one T cell receptor beta chain is given with its context. Trimming took off 4 bases at V and 2 bases at J, with 12 bases between the two ends. Per the germline V gene, CDR1 is SGHTA and CDR2 is FQGNSA. This CDR3 has 15 amino acids. This entry comes from a study of blood T cell repertoires in COVID-19. Method: immunoSEQ multiplex PCR; TCRdb's copy keeps in-frame clones and lacks some. The sample gives about 150,000 clones, around 85% of which show up once; roughly 0.62% is in the top ten. The chain combines TRBV7-2 with TRBJ2-4, with D unresolved. The sequenced sample was peripheral blood. The TCR comes from a man aged 60 to 69 with COVID-19, enrolled during active disease. CDR3 in amino acids: CASSSLRSSKNIQYF. CDR3 DNA sequence: TGTGCCAGCAGCTCCCTGCGGAGTTCCAAAAACATTCAGTACTTC.